This passage covers 23 T cell receptor beta chains from one sample sequenced in a study of cytomegalovirus exposure and HLA in healthy donors. With 60 Vbeta and 13 Jbeta primers, the PCR was carried out. Libraries were prepared by immunoSEQ multiplex PCR; TCRdb keeps only in-frame clonotypes and omits some of them. The sample has 120,000 or so clones, roughly four fifths seen once. The material sequenced was PBMCs. These receptors came from a male donor in good health and CMV-seropositive.

This chain joins TRBV7-9 and TRBJ2-1; no firm D call. Looked up from germline, CDR1 is SEHNR and CDR2 is FQNEAQ (reference sequence). V lost 4 bases and J lost 0, with 10 bases in between. This CDR3 contains 15 residues. This CDR3 reads CASSSDILSYNEQFF. In DNA form, the CDR3 reads TGTGCCAGCAGCTCCGACATTCTCTCCTACAATGAGCAGTTCTTC.

The rearrangement joins TRBV4-3 to TRBJ2-1; the D gene is possibly TRBD2 (5 bases). CDR1 LGHNA and CDR2 YSLEER come from the germline V gene. The CDR3 is 16 amino acids. V lost 2 bases to trimming and J lost 0 bases, with 11 bases between them. The CDR3 region is CASSQSYSASYNEQFF. The CDR3, as DNA: TGCGCCAGCAGCCAAAGTTATAGCGCCTCCTACAATGAGCAGTTCTTC.

This clone was seen only a few times. The chain has TRBV27 and TRBJ2-2, with no clear D. The CDR3 has 14 amino acids. The ends were cut back, 3 bases at V and 1 base at J, with 6 bases in the middle. The germline V gene has CDR1 MNHEY and CDR2 SMNVEV (reference sequence). The CDR3 sequence: CASSFQRNTGELFF. The CDR3 DNA is TGTGCCAGCAGTTTCCAGCGGAACACCGGGGAGCTGTTTTTT.

This clone has just one count. The chain couples TRBV6-5 to TRBJ1-1; 8 nucleotides agree with TRBD1. Germline V gene sequence: CDR1 MNHEY, CDR2 SVGAGI. The CDR3 is 15 residues long. V was pared by 5 bases and J by 5 bases, with 10 bases of the junction left unmatched. CDR3 loop: CASSALQGGGTEAFF. The CDR3 nucleotides are TGTGCCAGCAGTGCTCTACAGGGGGGAGGAACTGAAGCTTTCTTT.

The V and J genes are TRBV19 and TRBJ1-2, with D maybe TRBD1 (6 bases). CDR1 is LNHDA and CDR2 is SQIVND in the germline V gene (reference sequence). The CDR3 totals 17 residues. The V gene lost 4 bases and the J gene lost 4 bases, with 22 bases spanning the gap. The CDR3, as DNA: TGTGCCAGTAGTACCACCTTACAGGGCGGAACCCTCTATGGCTACACCTTC. This codes for CASSTTLQGGTLYGYTF.

The J gene is TRBJ1-6, the V gene TRBV27, with unresolved D. Germline V gives CDR1 MNHEY, CDR2 SMNVEV (reference sequence). There are 15 residues in the CDR3. Trimming cost V 4 bases and J 7 bases, with 14 bases left between them. The CDR3 nucleotides read TGTGCCAGCAGTTGGGAAGAGGGCTCGAATTCACCCCTCCACTTT. Its protein product is CASSWEEGSNSPLHF.

The gene calls are TRBV11-2 and TRBJ2-5; D gene unclear. The CDR3 consists of 12 residues. CDR1 is SGHAT and CDR2 is FQNNGV in the germline V gene. Trimming took 1 base from V and 5 from J, leaving 5 bases between them. CDR3 amino acids: CASSLASETQYF. In DNA, the CDR3 is TGTGCCAGCAGCTTAGCTTCTGAGACCCAGTACTTC.

The chain links TRBV6-9 to TRBJ1-3; D is undetermined. The CDR3 extends over 13 amino acids. Germline lookup yields CDR1 MNHGY and CDR2 SVAAGI. V dropped 8 bases and J dropped 0 bases, with 8 bases sitting between them. The CDR3: CASRCLSGNTIYF. DNA for the CDR3: TGTGCCAGCCGGTGCCTCTCTGGAAACACCATATATTTT.

The chain links TRBV28 to TRBJ2-7, with 11 bases identical to TRBD2. The V gene's germline CDR1 is MDHEN and CDR2 SYDVKM. With V trimmed by 2 bases and J by 1 base, 7 bases remained unmatched. This CDR3 has 17 amino acids. Written as DNA, the CDR3 is TGTGCCAGCAGTTTAAGGCTAGCGGGAGGAAGTTCCTACGAGCAGTACTTC. This encodes CASSLRLAGGSSYEQYF.

The J gene is TRBJ2-3, the V gene TRBV5-1; TRBD2 matches at 11 bases. Germline-derived CDR1 and CDR2 are SGHRS and YFSETQ. The CDR3 loop spans 18 amino acids. The trim removed 4 bases at V and 4 bases at J, leaving 14 bases unmatched. As DNA, the CDR3 is TGCGCCAGCAGCCCCCTCCCCACTAGCGGGAGTTGGTCAGATACGCAGTATTTT. Amino acids: CASSPLPTSGSWSDTQYF.

The rearrangement joins TRBV28 to TRBJ1-1; 9 bases line up with TRBD1. The CDR3 length is 15 residues. V was clipped by 4 bases and J by 3 bases; unmatched bases: 6. The V gene's germline CDR1 is MDHEN and CDR2 SYDVKM. CDR3 sequence: CASSSTGGWDTEAFF. CDR3 bases: TGTGCCAGCAGTTCTACAGGGGGCTGGGACACTGAAGCTTTCTTT.

The chain recombines TRBV11-2 with TRBJ2-3; 8 bases line up with TRBD2. The ends lost 5 bases at V and 3 bases at J; junction bases unmatched: 4. Germline V gives CDR1 SGHAT, CDR2 FQNNGV. The CDR3 contains 14 residues. The CDR3 region is CASSLGLATDTQYF. CDR3 DNA: TGTGCCAGCAGCCTCGGACTAGCAACAGATACGCAGTATTTT.

For the CDR3, the DNA is TGTGCCAGCAGCATGGACAGGGGGTATGAGCAGTTCTTC. As protein: CASSMDRGYEQFF. This sequence joins TRBV5-6 and TRBJ2-1; TRBD1 matches 10 bases. CDR1 and CDR2 from the germline V gene are SGHDT and YYEEEE. V was clipped by 4 bases and J by 8 bases; unmatched bases: 3. The CDR3 has 13 residues.

The CDR3 spells CASSLALAGAYNEQFF. For the CDR3, the DNA is TGTGCCAGCAGCTTAGCACTAGCGGGAGCCTACAATGAGCAGTTCTTC. V is TRBV7-8 and J is TRBJ2-1, with 11 positions matching TRBD2. Germline V gives CDR1 SGHVS, CDR2 FQNEAQ. V lost 0 bases and J lost 2; bases outside the gene matches: 0. The CDR3 length is 16 residues.

The chain has TRBV30 and TRBJ2-7; the D is unclear. The CDR3 spans 12 residues. Trimming stripped 0 bases from V and 1 base from J, with 4 bases between. In germline, CDR1 is GTSNPN, CDR2 SVGIG (reference sequence). In DNA, the CDR3 is TGTGCCTGGAGTGTACTTTCCTACGAGCAGTACTTC. Its protein is CAWSVLSYEQYF.

The V gene is TRBV9, the J gene TRBJ2-5, with a tentative D call TRBD1 (5 bases). Trimming removed 3 bases from V and 1 base from J, with 13 bases in between. The CDR3 is made up of 15 amino acids. Germline assignment: CDR1 SGDLS and CDR2 YYNGEE. The CDR3 region is CASSDSRATQETQYF. CDR3 sequence (DNA): TGTGCCAGCAGCGATAGCAGGGCAACCCAAGAGACCCAGTACTTC.

This clone was seen more than once but under ten times. The genes are TRBV19 and TRBJ1-1, with D tentatively TRBD1 (5 bases). V dropped 8 bases and J dropped 4 bases, with 14 bases sitting between them. Per the germline V gene, CDR1 is LNHDA and CDR2 is SQIVND (reference sequence). The CDR3 is 13 amino acids. For the CDR3, the DNA is TGTGCCAGTGAGCGGGGGAGCGGCACTGAAGCTTTCTTT. Residues: CASERGSGTEAFF.

J is TRBJ2-7 and V is TRBV16, with TRBD1 identical over 12 bases. The CDR3 covers 16 residues. Per germline, CDR1 KGHSY and CDR2 FQNENV. Trimming removed 2 bases from V and 6 bases from J; junction bases left unmatched: 8. CDR3 nucleotide sequence: TGTGCCAGCAGCCAAGGTTTATGGGACAGGGGGCTCGAGCAGTACTTC. Amino acid sequence: CASSQGLWDRGLEQYF.

This rearrangement joins TRBV7-3 to TRBJ2-1; 16 bases line up with TRBD2. Germline-derived CDR1 and CDR2 are SGHTA and FQGTGA. V shed 5 bases and J 9 bases; nucleotides not matched to a gene: 4. The CDR3 sequence is 15 residues long. CDR3 protein: CASSRGTSGRAEQFF. In DNA, the CDR3 is TGTGCCAGCAGCCGGGGGACTAGCGGGAGGGCTGAGCAGTTCTTC.

This rearrangement joins TRBV6-1 to TRBJ2-5; D possibly corresponds to TRBD2 (5 bases). This CDR3 has 14 amino acids. Trimming removed 2 bases from V and 4 bases from J, with 11 bases in between. Germline CDR1 and CDR2: MNHNS and SASEGT. The CDR3 spells CASSELRVAETQYF. The CDR3 nucleotides read TGTGCCAGCAGTGAATTGAGGGTGGCAGAGACCCAGTACTTC.

This clone came up once. This rearrangement joins TRBV18 to TRBJ1-1; D is unresolved. Germline V lookup: CDR1 KGHSH, CDR2 LQKENI. The CDR3 is made up of 12 amino acids. V was pared by 4 bases and J by 5 bases, with 8 bases between. The CDR3 DNA is TGTGCCAGCTCACACGGACTGACTGAAGCTTTCTTT. Protein product: CASSHGLTEAFF.

The gene calls are TRBV19 and TRBJ2-1; 11 bases match TRBD2. Germline values: CDR1 LNHDA, CDR2 SQIVND (reference sequence). Losses at the gene ends were 5 bases for V and 3 bases for J; bases not matched to a gene: 6. This CDR3 spans 16 amino acids. The chain's CDR3 is CASSPRGLADYNEQFF. The CDR3 nucleotides read TGTGCCAGTAGTCCCCGGGGACTAGCGGACTACAATGAGCAGTTCTTC.

This clone was detected only a few times. The chain is built from TRBV27 and TRBJ2-7; 9 bases line up with TRBD2. In germline, CDR1 is MNHEY, CDR2 SMNVEV (reference sequence). This CDR3 has 16 residues. The V and J ends lost 5 bases and 3 bases, in that order; junction bases with no gene match: 11. The CDR3 DNA reads TGTGCCAGCAGTCGGAATCCGGCGGGAGGGAGCTACGAGCAGTACTTC. It specifies CASSRNPAGGSYEQYF.